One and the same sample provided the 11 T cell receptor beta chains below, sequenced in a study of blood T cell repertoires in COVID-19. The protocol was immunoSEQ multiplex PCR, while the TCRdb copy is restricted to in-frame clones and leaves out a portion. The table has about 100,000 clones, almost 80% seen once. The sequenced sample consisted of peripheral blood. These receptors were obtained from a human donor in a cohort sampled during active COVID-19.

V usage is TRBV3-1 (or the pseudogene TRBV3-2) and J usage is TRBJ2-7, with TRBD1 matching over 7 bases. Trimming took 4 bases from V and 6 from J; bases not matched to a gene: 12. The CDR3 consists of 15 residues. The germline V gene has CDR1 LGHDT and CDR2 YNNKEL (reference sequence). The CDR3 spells CASSRGQQRGGEQYF. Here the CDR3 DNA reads TGTGCCAGCAGCCGGGGACAGCAGAGGGGTGGCGAGCAGTACTTC.

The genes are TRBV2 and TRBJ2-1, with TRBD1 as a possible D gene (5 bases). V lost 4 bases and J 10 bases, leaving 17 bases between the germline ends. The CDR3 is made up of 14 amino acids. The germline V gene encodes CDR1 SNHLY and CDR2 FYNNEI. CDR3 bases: TGTGCCAGCAGTGGGGGCCGGCAACTCCTGGAGCAGTTCTTC. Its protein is CASSGGRQLLEQFF.

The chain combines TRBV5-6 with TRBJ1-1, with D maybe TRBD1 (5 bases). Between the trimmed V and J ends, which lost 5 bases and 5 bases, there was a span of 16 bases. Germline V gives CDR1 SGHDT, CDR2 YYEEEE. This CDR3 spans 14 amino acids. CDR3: CASSPGDSRTEAFF. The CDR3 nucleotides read TGTGCCAGCAGTCCGGGGGATTCGAGGACTGAAGCTTTCTTT.

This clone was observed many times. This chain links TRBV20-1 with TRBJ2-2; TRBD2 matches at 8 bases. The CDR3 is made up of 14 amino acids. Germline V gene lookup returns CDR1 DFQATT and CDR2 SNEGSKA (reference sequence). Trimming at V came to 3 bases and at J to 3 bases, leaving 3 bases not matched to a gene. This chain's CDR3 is CSASAGGYTGELFF. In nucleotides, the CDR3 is TGCAGTGCTAGTGCGGGGGGATACACCGGGGAGCTGTTTTTT.

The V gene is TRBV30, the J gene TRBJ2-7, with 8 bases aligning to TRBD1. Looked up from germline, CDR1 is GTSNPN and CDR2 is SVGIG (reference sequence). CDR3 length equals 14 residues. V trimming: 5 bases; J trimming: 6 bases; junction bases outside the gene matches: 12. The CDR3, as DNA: TGTGCCTGGTCCCTATCGGGACAGGTAGGCGAGCAGTACTTC. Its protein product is CAWSLSGQVGEQYF.

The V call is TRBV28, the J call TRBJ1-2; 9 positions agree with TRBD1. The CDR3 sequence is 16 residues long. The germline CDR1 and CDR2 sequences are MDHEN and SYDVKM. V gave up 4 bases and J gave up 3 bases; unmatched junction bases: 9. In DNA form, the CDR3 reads TGTGCCAGCAGTTCACCCGGACAGGGGCGAGACTATGGCTACACCTTC. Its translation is CASSSPGQGRDYGYTF.

CDR3: CASSLGGGSVYGYTF. The CDR3 bases are TGTGCCAGCAGTTTAGGGGGGGGCAGCGTCTATGGCTACACCTTC. The J gene is TRBJ1-2, the V gene TRBV28; possibly TRBD1 for D (6 bases). The CDR3 runs 15 residues. CDR1 is MDHEN, CDR2 SYDVKM, per germline. V lost 2 bases, J lost 4 bases, and 14 bases lay in between.

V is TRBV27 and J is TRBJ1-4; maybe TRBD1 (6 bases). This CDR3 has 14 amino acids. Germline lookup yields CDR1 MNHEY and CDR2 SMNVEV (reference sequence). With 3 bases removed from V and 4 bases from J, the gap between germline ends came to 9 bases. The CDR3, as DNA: TGTGCCAGCAGTTTCGGCAGGGGTAATGAAAAACTGTTTTTT. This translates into CASSFGRGNEKLFF.

CDR3 in amino acids: CASTGVSYEQYF. CDR3 sequence (DNA): TGTGCCAGCACAGGAGTCTCCTACGAGCAGTACTTC. The rearrangement uses TRBV7-9 and TRBJ2-7; D unclear. The length of the CDR3 is 12 residues. In germline, CDR1 is SEHNR, CDR2 FQNEAQ (reference sequence). Trimming took off 7 bases at V and 0 bases at J, with 7 bases between the two ends.

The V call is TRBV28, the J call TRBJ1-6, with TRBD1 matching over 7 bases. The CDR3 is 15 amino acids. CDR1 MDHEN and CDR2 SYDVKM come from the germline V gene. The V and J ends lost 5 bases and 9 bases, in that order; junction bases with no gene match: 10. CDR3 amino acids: CASSTSDRVGSPLHF. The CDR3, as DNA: TGTGCCAGCAGTACTTCCGACAGGGTTGGTTCACCCCTCCACTTT. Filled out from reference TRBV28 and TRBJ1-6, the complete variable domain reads DVKVTQSSRYLVKRTGEKVFLECVQDMDHENMFWYRQDPGLGLRLIYFSYDVKMKEKGDIPEGYSVSREKKERFSLILESASTNQTSMYLCASSTSDRVGSPLHFGNGTRLTVT.

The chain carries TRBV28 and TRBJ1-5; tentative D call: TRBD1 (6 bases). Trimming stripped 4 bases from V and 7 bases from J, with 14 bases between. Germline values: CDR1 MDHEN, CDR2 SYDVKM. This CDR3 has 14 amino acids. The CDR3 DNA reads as TGTGCCAGCAGTTGGGGGGGGGCAGCACAGCCCCAGCATTTT. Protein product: CASSWGGAAQPQHF.